This TCR beta chain stems from a study of blood T cell repertoires in COVID-19. For the study at large: T cells, B-cell-depleted T cells, or PBMCs supplied cDNA or gDNA.

Germline V lookup: CDR1 LGHDT, CDR2 YNNKEL (reference sequence). The CDR3 spans 13 residues. Losses at the gene ends were 4 bases for V and 2 bases for J; bases not matched to a gene: 0. Profiled with immunoSEQ multiplex PCR; TCRdb holds only in-frame clones, not every one. The sample contains 25,000 to 30,000 clones, 82% of which appear only once. The sequenced sample was peripheral blood. The receptor was derived from a man older than 75 with active or convalescent COVID-19. This chain connects TRBV3-1 (or the pseudogene TRBV3-2) to TRBJ2-5; TRBD1 matches at 8 bases. The CDR3, as DNA: TGTGCCAGCAGCCGGGACAGGCAAGAGACCCAGTACTTC. The encoded protein is CASSRDRQETQYF.